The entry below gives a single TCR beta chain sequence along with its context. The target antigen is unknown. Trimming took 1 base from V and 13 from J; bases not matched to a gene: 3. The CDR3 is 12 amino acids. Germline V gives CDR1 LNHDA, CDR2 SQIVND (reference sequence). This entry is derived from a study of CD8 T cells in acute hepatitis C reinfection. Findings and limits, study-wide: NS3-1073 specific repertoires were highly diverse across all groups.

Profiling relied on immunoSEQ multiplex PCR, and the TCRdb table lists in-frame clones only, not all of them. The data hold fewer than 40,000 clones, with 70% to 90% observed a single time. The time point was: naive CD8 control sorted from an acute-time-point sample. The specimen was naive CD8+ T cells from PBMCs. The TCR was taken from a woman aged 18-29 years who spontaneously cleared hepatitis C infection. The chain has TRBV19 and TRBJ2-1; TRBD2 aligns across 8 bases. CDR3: CASSIGGGIQFF. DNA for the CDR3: TGTGCCAGTAGTATAGGCGGGGGGATACAGTTCTTC.